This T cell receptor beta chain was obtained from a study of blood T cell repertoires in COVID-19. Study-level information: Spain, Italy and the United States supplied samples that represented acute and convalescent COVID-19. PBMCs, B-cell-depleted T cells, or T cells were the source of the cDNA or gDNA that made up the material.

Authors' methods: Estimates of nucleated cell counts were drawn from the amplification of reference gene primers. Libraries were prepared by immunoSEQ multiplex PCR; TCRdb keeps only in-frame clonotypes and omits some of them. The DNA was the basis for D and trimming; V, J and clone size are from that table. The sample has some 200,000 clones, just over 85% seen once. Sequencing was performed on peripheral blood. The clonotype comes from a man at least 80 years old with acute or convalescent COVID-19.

The CDR3 region is CASSNDRTNSPLHF. As DNA, the CDR3 is TGTGCCAGTAGCAACGACAGGACGAATTCACCCCTCCACTTT. The V and J genes are TRBV19 and TRBJ1-6; a possible D gene is TRBD1 (6 bases). CDR1 and CDR2 from the germline V gene are LNHDA and SQIVND (reference sequence). The CDR3 is made up of 14 amino acids. V lost 6 bases to trimming and J lost 7 bases, with 13 bases between them.